These 30 T cell receptor beta chains came from one sample sequenced in a study of human T cells and chemical hapten exposure. As for time point: patch test 3, about 24 weeks after DPC sensitization. Treatment noted: therapeutic diphenylcyclopropenone sensitization with weekly scalp DPC. TCRdb re-analysed the RACE reads in MiXCR, keeping a single row per CDR3 protein. The table has roughly 200,000 distinct CDR3 sequences, around a quarter seen once. The source material was whole blood, sampled in connection with sensitization to the hapten diphenylcyclopropenone (DPC). The origin of the receptors is a woman aged 40-49 years with alopecia areata. Some clones in this sample may be carry-over from other donors' samples.

This clonotype was seen only a few times. The rearrangement uses TRBV28 and TRBJ2-7; possibly TRBD2 for D (6 bases). This CDR3 has 12 amino acids. V lost 9 bases, J lost 0 bases, and 9 bases lay in between. Germline CDR1 is MDHEN and CDR2 is SYDVKM. CDR3: CASGLSSYEQYF. As DNA, the CDR3 is TGTGCCAGTGGACTAAGCTCCTACGAGCAGTACTTC.

The V call is TRBV6-1, the J call TRBJ1-2; 7 nucleotides line up with TRBD1. The germline gives CDR1 MNHNS, CDR2 SASEGT. V lost 7 bases and J lost 2; bases outside the gene matches: 4. The CDR3 spans 13 residues. The CDR3 reads CASIIQGNYGYTF. The CDR3, as DNA: TGTGCCAGCATCATACAGGGGAACTATGGCTACACCTTC.

At least ten counts were recorded for this clonotype. The chain combines TRBV20-1 with TRBJ2-7; 10 positions agree with TRBD1. From germline, CDR1 is DFQATT and CDR2 SNEGSKA (reference sequence). CDR3 size: 14 residues. Trimming at V came to 4 bases and at J to 0 bases, leaving 3 bases not matched to a gene. CDR3 nucleotide sequence: TGCAGTGCTACGAGGACAGGGGGCTCCTACGAGCAGTACTTC. It translates to CSATRTGGSYEQYF.

This clonotype came up many times. In DNA, the CDR3 is TGTGCCAGCAGCTTAGAGAGAGGTGGCTACACCTTC. It specifies CASSLERGGYTF. The J gene is TRBJ1-2, the V gene TRBV7-2, with D uncertain. In germline, CDR1 is SGHTA, CDR2 FQGNSA. Trimming shortened V by 1 base and J by 7 bases, and 7 bases separated the two germline ends. The CDR3 is 12 amino acids.

The CDR3 sequence: CASSVAPLNTGELFF. CDR3 in DNA: TGTGCCAGCAGCGTAGCCCCCCTGAACACCGGGGAGCTGTTTTTT. The chain couples TRBV9 to TRBJ2-2, with unresolved D. Germline lookup yields CDR1 SGDLS and CDR2 YYNGEE. The CDR3 spans 15 residues. Trimming removed 0 bases at V and 1 base at J, with 7 bases between.

This clonotype was seen a handful of times. J is TRBJ2-2 and V is TRBV6-5; 7 nucleotides line up with TRBD1. V trimming: 8 bases; J trimming: 2 bases; junction bases outside the gene matches: 8. The CDR3 sequence is 15 residues long. Germline CDR1 is MNHEY and CDR2 is SVGAGI. This CDR3 is CASRRGTANTGELFF. CDR3 nucleotide sequence: TGTGCCAGCCGACGTGGGACAGCTAACACCGGGGAGCTGTTTTTT.

This clonotype has at least ten counts. The chain combines TRBV4-1 with TRBJ1-2; D remains ambiguous. V lost 5 bases and J lost 2, with 9 bases in between. CDR3 size: 13 residues. Looked up from germline, CDR1 is MGHRA and CDR2 is YSYEKL. Here the CDR3 DNA reads TGCGCCAGCAGCATAGACCGAAACTATGGCTACACCTTC. This sequence encodes CASSIDRNYGYTF.

This clonotype was observed many times. DNA for the CDR3: TGCAGTGCTAGGGATAACTACGAGCAGTACTTC. Amino acid sequence: CSARDNYEQYF. The chain recombines TRBV20-1 with TRBJ2-7; no clear D gene. The V gene's germline CDR1 is DFQATT and CDR2 SNEGSKA (reference sequence). The CDR3 consists of 11 residues. V shed 3 bases and J shed 3 bases, with 6 bases lying between them.

The chain uses TRBV29-1 and TRBJ1-1, with D hard to call. Trimming stripped 2 bases from V and 1 base from J, with 8 bases between. The length of the CDR3 is 13 residues. Per the germline V gene, CDR1 is SQVTM and CDR2 is ANQGSEA. CDR3 loop: CSVERVSNTEAFF. The DNA of the CDR3 is TGCAGCGTTGAAAGAGTATCGAACACTGAAGCTTTCTTT.

The chain is built from TRBV7-2 and TRBJ2-7, with TRBD2 matching over 7 bases. Germline CDR1 reads SGHTA; CDR2 reads FQGNSA. Trimming cost V 6 bases and J 10 bases; bases outside gene matches: 9. This CDR3 spans 12 amino acids. CDR3 coding DNA: TGTGCCAGCAGTCCTGAGGGGAGGGTTCAGTACTTC. Translating gives CASSPEGRVQYF.

This chain links TRBV7-2 with TRBJ2-2, with a weak D call TRBD1 (6 bases). The V end lost 5 bases, the J end lost 6 bases, and 13 bases lay between the germline ends. This CDR3 is 14 amino acids long. Per germline, CDR1 SGHTA and CDR2 FQGNSA. The CDR3 bases are TGTGCCAGCAGCCCGCAGGGGTCCGCCGGGGAGCTGTTTTTT. Protein product: CASSPQGSAGELFF.

This clonotype was picked up one time. This chain uses TRBV27 with TRBJ1-5; 10 bases agree with TRBD1. Germline loops: CDR1 MNHEY, CDR2 SMNVEV (reference sequence). The J segment lost 6 bases and the V segment lost 6 bases, leaving 8 bases of the junction unmatched. The CDR3 has 15 residues. The CDR3 nucleotides are TGTGCCAGCAGGCTAACCCGGACAGGGGGTCAGCCCCAGCATTTT. Amino acid sequence: CASRLTRTGGQPQHF.

In this sample, this clonotype turned up many times. The V and J genes are TRBV7-9 and TRBJ2-1, with 7 nucleotides matching TRBD1. This CDR3 spans 12 amino acids. V was clipped by 9 bases and J by 8 bases; unmatched bases: 7. CDR1 is SEHNR and CDR2 is FQNEAQ in the germline V gene (reference sequence). CDR3 loop: CASMGQYDEQFF. CDR3 DNA sequence: TGTGCCAGTATGGGACAGTATGATGAGCAGTTCTTC.

The chain carries TRBV6-2 or TRBV6-3 and TRBJ1-3; no clear D gene. Trimming shortened V by 7 bases and J by 0 bases, and 16 bases separated the two germline ends. The CDR3 covers 16 residues. From germline, CDR1 is MNHEY and CDR2 SVGEGT. This CDR3 is CASKKSGGISGNTIYF. The CDR3 nucleotides read TGTGCCAGCAAGAAATCGGGAGGGATCTCTGGAAACACCATATATTTT.

The chain employs TRBV4-3 and TRBJ2-7; 9 nucleotides agree with TRBD2. The CDR3 totals 18 residues. Per the germline V gene, CDR1 is LGHNA and CDR2 is YSLEER. V lost 2 bases to trimming and J lost 1 base; unmatched junction nucleotides: 12. CDR3 loop: CASSQQGLAGKGSYEQYF. The CDR3 DNA is TGCGCCAGCAGCCAACAGGGGCTAGCGGGAAAAGGGTCCTACGAGCAGTACTTC.

This chain links TRBV7-8 with TRBJ2-1, with D uncertain. Germline V gene data show CDR1 as SGHVS and CDR2 as FQNEAQ. V lost 4 bases and J 0 bases, leaving 4 bases between the germline ends. The CDR3 totals 13 residues. CDR3 sequence: CASSSRSYNEQFF. As DNA, the CDR3 is TGTGCCAGCAGCTCCCGCTCCTACAATGAGCAGTTCTTC.

This chain connects TRBV29-1 to TRBJ2-5, with 8 bases matching TRBD2. With V trimmed by 0 bases and J by 4 bases, 4 bases remained unmatched. Germline V CDR1 and CDR2: SQVTM, ANQGSEA. CDR3 length equals 14 residues. CDR3: CSVEDSAGGETQYF. CDR3 DNA: TGCAGCGTTGAAGATTCGGCGGGAGGAGAGACCCAGTACTTC.

This clonotype occurred many times. This chain joins TRBV9 and TRBJ2-1, with D possibly called TRBD1 or TRBD2 (5 bases each). Trimming shortened V by 4 bases and J by 0 bases, and 11 bases separated the two germline ends. The CDR3 runs to 15 residues. Germline V lookup: CDR1 SGDLS, CDR2 YYNGEE. The DNA of the CDR3 is TGTGCCAGCAGCAGGGACCCGAGCTCCTACAATGAGCAGTTCTTC. It yields the protein CASSRDPSSYNEQFF.

The V and J genes are TRBV7-8 and TRBJ1-5; a weak D match, TRBD1 (5 bases). V lost 0 bases to trimming and J lost 3 bases, with 12 bases between them. The CDR3 length is 16 residues. The V gene's germline CDR1 is SGHVS and CDR2 FQNEAQ. The CDR3, as DNA: TGTGCCAGCAGCTTAGCGCCGGGACTCTTCAATCAGCCCCAGCATTTT. Translated, it gives CASSLAPGLFNQPQHF.

This chain connects TRBV18 to TRBJ1-4; D might be TRBD1 (5 bases). This CDR3 comprises 14 residues. The germline V and J ends were trimmed by 2 bases and 6 bases, with 10 bases remaining between them. Germline CDR1 reads KGHSH; CDR2 reads LQKENI. The CDR3 nucleotides are TGTGCCAGCTCACCAAGGCAGGGTCATGAAAAACTGTTTTTT. Its protein product is CASSPRQGHEKLFF.

This clonotype was seen a handful of times. The rearrangement links TRBV28 to TRBJ2-7, with 7 bases identical to TRBD2. V was clipped by 3 bases and J by 2 bases; unmatched bases: 7. Germline CDR1 reads MDHEN; CDR2 reads SYDVKM. CDR3 length equals 15 residues. CDR3 sequence reads: CASSLGGIRTYEQYF. The CDR3 DNA is TGTGCCAGCAGTTTGGGGGGGATAAGGACCTACGAGCAGTACTTC.

V and J are TRBV6-2 or TRBV6-3 and TRBJ2-5; D gene uncertain. V was trimmed by 3 bases and J by 5 bases, leaving 7 bases between them. The CDR3 length is 12 residues. Germline V gene sequence: CDR1 MNHEY, CDR2 SVGEGT. CDR3 nucleotides: TGTGCCAGCAGTTATGGGAAGGAGACCCAGTACTTC. This gives the protein CASSYGKETQYF.

This chain connects TRBV24-1 to TRBJ2-5; 8 bases are a match to TRBD1. The CDR3 runs 15 residues. Germline V CDR1 and CDR2: KGHDR, SFDVKD. V gave up 9 bases and J gave up 5 bases; unmatched junction bases: 13. CDR3: CATGERQGARETQYF. In DNA, the CDR3 is TGTGCCACCGGGGAGCGGCAGGGGGCCCGGGAGACCCAGTACTTC.

The gene calls are TRBV7-9 and TRBJ2-1; 7 bases agree with TRBD2. The V segment lost 0 bases and the J segment 6 bases; nucleotides outside the gene matches: 5. Germline lookup yields CDR1 SEHNR and CDR2 FQNEAQ (reference sequence). CDR3 size: 15 residues. CDR3 loop: CASSLAGGPTNEQFF. The CDR3 coding sequence is TGTGCCAGCAGCTTAGCGGGAGGGCCCACCAATGAGCAGTTCTTC.

The gene calls are TRBV12-3 or TRBV12-4 and TRBJ2-3, with a possible D match to TRBD2 (6 bases). The CDR3 sequence is 12 residues long. V lost 7 bases to trimming and J lost 10 bases, with 15 bases between them. The CDR3 region is CASKIASASQYF. CDR3 nucleotides: TGTGCCAGCAAAATAGCTAGCGCATCGCAGTATTTT.

This clonotype was seen a few times. The genes are TRBV20-1 and TRBJ2-2; TRBD1 matches 8 bases. Germline trimming cut 7 bases from V and 1 base from J; bases unmatched to any gene: 5. The CDR3 runs to 14 residues. The germline V gene has CDR1 DFQATT and CDR2 SNEGSKA (reference sequence). The CDR3 DNA reads as TGCAGTGTCACCAGGGGGCTGAACACCGGGGAGCTGTTTTTT. Its translation: CSVTRGLNTGELFF.

The V call is TRBV24-1, the J call TRBJ2-1, with D possibly called TRBD1 or TRBD2 (5 bases each). This CDR3 spans 14 amino acids. The V end was cut by 7 bases, the J end by 5 bases, with 14 bases between. CDR1 is KGHDR, CDR2 SFDVKD, per germline. This CDR3 is CATRPGQWDNEQFF. In nucleotides, the CDR3 is TGTGCCACCAGGCCGGGGCAGTGGGACAATGAGCAGTTCTTC.

The chain joins TRBV10-3 to TRBJ1-3, with a tentative D call TRBD1 (5 bases). The CDR3 is 16 amino acids. V lost 8 bases, J lost 1 base, and 18 bases lay in between. CDR1 and CDR2 (germline): ENHRY, SYGVKD. CDR3 nucleotide sequence: TGTGCCATCCATAAGCAGACGGGGGATTCTGGAAACACCATATATTTT. This gives the protein CAIHKQTGDSGNTIYF.

A word on this clonotype: The junction does not match germline at one end; this may be a read error. J is TRBJ2-5 and V is TRBV7-7, with TRBD2 matching over 7 bases. CDR1 and CDR2 (germline): SSHAT, FNYEAQ (reference sequence). This CDR3 contains 14 residues. The CDR3 DNA sequence: TGTGCTAGCAGCTTAGTGACTAGCAGAGAGACCCAGTACTTC. Protein: CASSLVTSRETQYF.

A note on this clonotype: An end of the junction does not agree with germline; a read error may underlie this. The chain recombines TRBV27 with TRBJ2-7; D ambiguous. From germline, CDR1 is MNHEY and CDR2 SMNVEV (reference sequence). The CDR3 runs to 11 residues. CDR3 region: CASSSLYGQYF. CDR3 in DNA: TGTGCCAGCAGTTCCCTTTACGGGCAGTACTTC.